The TCR beta chain described here comes from a study of shared clonotypes between healthy human individuals. Study findings and constraints: Estimated richness values were generally larger in naive subsets than in memory subsets.

Each subset's genomic DNA was split evenly across several immunoSEQ plates. The assay was immunoSEQ multiplex PCR, and TCRdb's table has in-frame clones only and misses some. The table includes just over 2,000,000 clones, 90% to 95% detected once. Every contributor of samples was a Caucasian grown-up residing in Nashville, Tennessee. CD4+ cells were split into CD45RA+ naive and CD45RA-negative memory subsets. Points on this clone: Its antigen is as yet unknown.

Source material: naive CD4+ T cells sorted from blood. Subset in this sample: CD45RA+ positively selected. The clonotype originates from a man between 18 and 29 years old in good health.

CDR3 in DNA: TGCAGCGTTGTCGGGGGTGAGGGATTAGGGACCGGGGAGCTGTTTTTT. It encodes CSVVGGEGLGTGELFF. The chain joins TRBV29-1 to TRBJ2-2; perhaps TRBD2 as D (6 bases). Per germline, CDR1 SQVTM and CDR2 ANQGSEA. Deletions cut 4 bases from V and 5 bases from J, with 20 bases between. The CDR3 runs 16 residues.